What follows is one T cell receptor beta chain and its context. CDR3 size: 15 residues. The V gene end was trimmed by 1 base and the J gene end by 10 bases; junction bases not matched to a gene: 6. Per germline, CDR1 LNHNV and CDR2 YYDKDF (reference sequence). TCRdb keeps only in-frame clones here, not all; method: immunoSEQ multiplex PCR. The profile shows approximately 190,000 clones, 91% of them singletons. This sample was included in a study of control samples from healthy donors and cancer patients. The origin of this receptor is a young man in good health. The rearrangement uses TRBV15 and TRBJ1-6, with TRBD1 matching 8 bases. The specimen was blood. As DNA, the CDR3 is TGTGCCACCAGCAGAGGCGTTACAGGGGGATCACCCCTCCACTTT. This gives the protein CATSRGVTGGSPLHF.